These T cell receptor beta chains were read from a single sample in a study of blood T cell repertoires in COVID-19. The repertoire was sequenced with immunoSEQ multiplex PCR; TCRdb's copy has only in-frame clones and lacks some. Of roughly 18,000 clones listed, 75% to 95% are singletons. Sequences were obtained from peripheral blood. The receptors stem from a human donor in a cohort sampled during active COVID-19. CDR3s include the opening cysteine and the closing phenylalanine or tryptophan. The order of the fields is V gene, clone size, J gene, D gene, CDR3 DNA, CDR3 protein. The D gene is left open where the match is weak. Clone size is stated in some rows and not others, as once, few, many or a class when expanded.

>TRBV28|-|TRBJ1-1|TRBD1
TGTGCCAGTTCGGAAAGGACAGGGTCGGTCACTGAAGCTTTCTTT
CASSERTGSVTEAFF
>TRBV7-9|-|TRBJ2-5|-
TGTGCCAGCAGCTTTAGGGGCGCGGAAGAGACCCAGTACTTC
CASSFRGAEETQYF
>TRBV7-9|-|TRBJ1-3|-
TGTGCCAGCAGCAAATACGTCGGGACTTCTGGAAACACCATATATTTT
CASSKYVGTSGNTIYF
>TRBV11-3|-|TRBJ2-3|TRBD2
TGTGCCCGCAGCGGGGGGCGGGGGGGCGACTCAGATACGCAGTATTTT
CARSGGRGGDSDTQYF
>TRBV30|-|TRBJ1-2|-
TGTGCCTGGAGTGTTGATCCTACCGGGACTAAATTAAATTCCTATGGCTACACCTTC
CAWSVDPTGTKLNSYGYTF
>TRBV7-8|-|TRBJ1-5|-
TGTGCCAGCAGCTTAGTGGGCAGGGGTTGGGATAGCAATCAGCCCCAGCATTTT
CASSLVGRGWDSNQPQHF
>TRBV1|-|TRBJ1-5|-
TGCACCAGCACCAAACAAGCCGGGACAGGCAATCAGCCCCAGCATTTT
CTSTKQAGTGNQPQHF
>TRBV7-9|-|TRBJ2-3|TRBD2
TGTGCCAGCAGGACGAGCGGGAGAGGGGATACGCAGTATTTT
CASRTSGRGDTQYF
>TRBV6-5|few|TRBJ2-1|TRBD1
TGTGCCAGCATTAGGGACAGGGGAAACAATGAGCAGTTCTTC
CASIRDRGNNEQFF
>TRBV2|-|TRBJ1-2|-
TGTGCCAGCGATCGGAGCCTCATGAGTGGCTACACCTTC
CASDRSLMSGYTF
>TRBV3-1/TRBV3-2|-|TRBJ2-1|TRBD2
TGTGCCAGTGGACTAGCGGGCTTTAATGAGCAGTTCTTC
CASGLAGFNEQFF
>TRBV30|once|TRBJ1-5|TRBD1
TGTGCCTGGAGTGTTGCAGGGGGCCAGCCCCAGCATTTT
CAWSVAGGQPQHF
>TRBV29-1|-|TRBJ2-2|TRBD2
TGCAGCGTCCGAAAACCGGGACTAGCGGGGACCGGGGAGCTGTTTTTT
CSVRKPGLAGTGELFF
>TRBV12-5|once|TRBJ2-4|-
TGTGCTAGTGGCTTGAAATTTGATAGCGGCTCTACCAAAAACATTCAGTACTTC
CASGLKFDSGSTKNIQYF
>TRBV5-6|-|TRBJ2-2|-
TGTGCCAGCACCATCCTAGGGGGCGGGGAGCTGTTTTTT
CASTILGGGELFF
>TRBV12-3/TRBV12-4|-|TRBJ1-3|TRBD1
TGTGCCAGAGACAGGGCAGGTGGAAACACCATATATTTT
CARDRAGGNTIYF
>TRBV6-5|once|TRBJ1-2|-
TGTGCCAGCAGTTACTCGACGGGACTACCAGGATATGGCTACACCTTC
CASSYSTGLPGYGYTF
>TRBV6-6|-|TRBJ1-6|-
TGTGCCAGCAGTTACGGGACTTTTTATAATTCACCCCTCCACTTT
CASSYGTFYNSPLHF
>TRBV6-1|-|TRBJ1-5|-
TGTGCCAGCAGTGAAAGTGGGGGGCAGCCCCAGCATTTT
CASSESGGQPQHF
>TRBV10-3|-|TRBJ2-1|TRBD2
TGTGCCATCAGTGGAGCGGGAGGCCCGACGGAGCAGTTCTTC
CAISGAGGPTEQFF
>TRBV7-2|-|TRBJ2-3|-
TGTGCCAGCAGCTTAGGTCAGGGGTTCCTGGCTAGCACAGATACGCAGTATTTT
CASSLGQGFLASTDTQYF
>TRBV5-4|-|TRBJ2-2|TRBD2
TGTGCCAGCAGCCGCGGGGGGGCTGGGGAGCTGTTTTTT
CASSRGGAGELFF
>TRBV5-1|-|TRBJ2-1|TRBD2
TGCGCCAGCAGGGCTAGCGGGACCACCTACAATGAGCAGTTCTTC
CASRASGTTYNEQFF
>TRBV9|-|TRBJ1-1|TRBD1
TGTGCCAGCAGCACGACGGACAGGGGCTTGAACACTGAAGCTTTCTTT
CASSTTDRGLNTEAFF
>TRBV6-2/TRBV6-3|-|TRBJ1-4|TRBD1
TGTGCCAGCAGTACCGGACAGGGTAAACTGTTTTTT
CASSTGQGKLFF
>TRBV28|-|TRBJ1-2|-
TGTGCCAGCAGTTTCGGAGTTCATGGCTACACCTTC
CASSFGVHGYTF
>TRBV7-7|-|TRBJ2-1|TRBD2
TGTGCTAGCAGCTTACCGGCTCAGGCGAGCGGGAGTCGGGATGAGCAGTTCTTC
CASSLPAQASGSRDEQFF
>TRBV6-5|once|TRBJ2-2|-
TGTGCCAGCAGTTACTTCGGGGATTCGAACACCGGGGAGCTGTTTTTT
CASSYFGDSNTGELFF
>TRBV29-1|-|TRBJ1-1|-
TGCAGCGTTACAGGGATGAGGGGAAGGAACACTGAAGCTTTCTTT
CSVTGMRGRNTEAFF
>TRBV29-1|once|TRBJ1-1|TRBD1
TGCAGCGTTGAGGCGACACAGGGGTGGGACACTGAAGCTTTCTTT
CSVEATQGWDTEAFF
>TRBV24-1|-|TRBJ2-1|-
TGTGCCACCGGACCACAGGGTTACAATGAGCAGTTCTTC
CATGPQGYNEQFF
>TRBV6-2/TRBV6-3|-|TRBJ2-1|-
TGTGCCAGCAGTTACCCAATTCTACCCCTCGGTAATGAGCAGTTCTTC
CASSYPILPLGNEQFF
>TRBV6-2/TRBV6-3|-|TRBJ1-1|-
TGTGCCAGCAGTCACCAGGGGAACACTGAAGCTTTCTTT
CASSHQGNTEAFF
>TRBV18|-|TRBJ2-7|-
TGTGCCAGCTCACCAGGGCAGATCTACGAGCAGTACTTC
CASSPGQIYEQYF
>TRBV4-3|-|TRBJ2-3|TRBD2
TGCGCCAGCAGCCAAGAAATTAGCGGGGGGTCCGATACGCAGTATTTT
CASSQEISGGSDTQYF
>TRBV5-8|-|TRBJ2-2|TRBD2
TGTGCCAGCAGCTTGGCGCGGGGGGACAACACCGGGGAGCTGTTTTTT
CASSLARGDNTGELFF
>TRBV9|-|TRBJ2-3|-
TGTGCCAGCAGCGTCTACAGAACGGGGGTCACAGATACGCAGTATTTT
CASSVYRTGVTDTQYF
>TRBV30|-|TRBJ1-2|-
TGTGCCTGGAGTGTACGGTTCCCCACCGGAGGTAACACCTTC
CAWSVRFPTGGNTF
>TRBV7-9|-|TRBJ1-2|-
TGTGCCAGCAGCTTAGGAGGGGGTCTCTATGGCTACACCTTC
CASSLGGGLYGYTF
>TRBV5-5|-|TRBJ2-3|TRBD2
TGTGCCAGCAGCTTGAGAGCGGGAGGGTATGGCACAGATACGCAGTATTTT
CASSLRAGGYGTDTQYF
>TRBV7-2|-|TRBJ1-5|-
TGTGCCAGCAGCTTCCAGGGGACCTCACAAAACAATCAGCCCCAGCATTTT
CASSFQGTSQNNQPQHF
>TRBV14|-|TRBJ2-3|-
TGTGCCAGCAGCCTCCTTCGAGGCACAGATACGCAGTATTTT
CASSLLRGTDTQYF
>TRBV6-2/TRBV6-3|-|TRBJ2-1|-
TGTGCCAGCAGTTTTTTTTCAGGGCCTTCCAATGAGCAGTTCTTC
CASSFFSGPSNEQFF
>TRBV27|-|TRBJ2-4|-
TGTGCCAGCAGTTCCCGCCCGGTGGGGCCTAGCATTCAGTACTTC
CASSSRPVGPSIQYF
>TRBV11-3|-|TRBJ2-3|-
TGTGCCAGCAGCTTAGATACAGGCCTGCCCACAGATACGCAGTATTTT
CASSLDTGLPTDTQYF
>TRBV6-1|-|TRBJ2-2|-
TGTGCCAGCAGTGAAGTGGGACAATTGAGGTTCGGCACCGGGGAGCTGTTTTTT
CASSEVGQLRFGTGELFF
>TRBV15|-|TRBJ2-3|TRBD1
TGTGCCACCAGCAGATCCCCGGGACAGACCACAGATACGCAGTATTTT
CATSRSPGQTTDTQYF
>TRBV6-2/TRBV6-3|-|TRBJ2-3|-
TGTGCCAGCAGTTACCGGCTAGCCCGGTATACGCAGTATTTT
CASSYRLARYTQYF
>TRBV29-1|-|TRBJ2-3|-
TGCAGCGTTGAGTTCGGAGGGGTAACAGATACGCAGTATTTT
CSVEFGGVTDTQYF
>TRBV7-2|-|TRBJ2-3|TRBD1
TGTGCCAGCAGCTGGAACAGGGGAACAGATACGCAGTATTTT
CASSWNRGTDTQYF
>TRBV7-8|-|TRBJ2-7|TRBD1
TGTGCCAGCAGCTTAGAAACAGGGGGCAACGAGCAGTACTTC
CASSLETGGNEQYF
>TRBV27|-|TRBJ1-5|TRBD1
TGTGCCAGCAGTCCATTGACAGGGGGGAACAATCAGCCCCAGCATTTT
CASSPLTGGNNQPQHF
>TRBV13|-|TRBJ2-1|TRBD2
TGTGCCAGCAGCATCGGACTAGCGGGAGTCTATGAGCAGTTCTTC
CASSIGLAGVYEQFF
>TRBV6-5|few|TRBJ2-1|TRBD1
TGTGCCAGCAGTTACTCACGGACAGGGAGGAATGAGCAGTTCTTC
CASSYSRTGRNEQFF
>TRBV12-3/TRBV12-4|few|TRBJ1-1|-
TGTGCCAGCGGTTGGCAAGAAGCTTTCTTT
CASGWQEAFF
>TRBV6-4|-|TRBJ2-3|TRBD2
TGTGCCAGCAGTGACTCGGGGGGGGTAGTGAATACGCAGTATTTT
CASSDSGGVVNTQYF